These 7 T cell receptor beta chains share one sample of origin, sequenced in a study of T cell repertoires in aging, cancer and after chemotherapy. Rearranged V-D-J TRB sequences were amplified with a mixed TRB-A/B primer pool. TCRdb fed the multiplex PCR reads into MiXCR, producing one record per CDR3 protein. In the table there are more than 10,000 distinct CDR3 sequences, under 30% of which are singletons. Peripheral blood genomic DNA, not sorted cells or RNA, was the template. Sequenced: blood. The receptor source for this set is a human donor in good health.

CDR3 protein: CASSLAGGLNEQFF. The CDR3 DNA reads as TGCGCCAGCAGTCTAGCGGGGGGGTTAAATGAGCAGTTCTTC. The chain carries TRBV10-2 and TRBJ2-1; 12 bases line up with TRBD2. The CDR3 has 14 residues. Losses at the gene ends were 5 bases for V and 7 bases for J; bases not matched to a gene: 3. Looked up from germline, CDR1 is WSHSY and CDR2 is SAAADI.

This rearrangement joins TRBV7-9 to TRBJ2-7, with a possible D match to TRBD1 (6 bases). The CDR3 runs to 13 residues. Trimming took 7 bases from V and 3 from J, leaving 13 bases between them. Per germline, CDR1 SEHNR and CDR2 FQNEAQ (reference sequence). In nucleotides, the CDR3 is TGTGCCAGCAATCCGGGACACAACTACGAGCAGTACTTC. It encodes CASNPGHNYEQYF.

This clonotype was found once. An end of the junction differs from the germline gene, which may be a read error. The chain carries TRBV5-6 and TRBJ2-3; unclear D gene. The length of the CDR3 is 13 residues. CDR1 and CDR2 from the germline V gene are SGHDT and YYEEEE. The CDR3 sequence: CASSSRLSDTQYF. CDR3 nucleotide sequence: TGCGCCAGCAGCTCCCGTTTATCAGATACGCAGTATTTT.

In this sample, this clonotype is medium-sized (0.01 to 0.1%). This chain connects TRBV29-1 to TRBJ2-5; weak D call: TRBD2 (6 bases). V was clipped by 0 bases and J by 7 bases, with 12 bases between them. The CDR3 sequence is 13 residues long. CDR1 is SQVTM, CDR2 ANQGSEA, per germline. The CDR3 sequence: CSVEEGTGGTQYF. CDR3 nucleotide sequence: TGCAGCGTTGAAGAGGGGACTGGGGGGACCCAGTACTTC. The complete variable domain, with remaining parts taken from reference TRBV29-1 and TRBJ2-5, reads SAVISQKPSRDICQRGTSLTIQCQVDSQVTMMFWYRQQPGQSLTLIATANQGSEATYESGFVIDKFPISRPNLTFSTLTVSNMSPEDSSIYLCSVEEGTGGTQYFGPGTRLLVL.

The chain joins TRBV27 to TRBJ1-5, with D perhaps TRBD1 (5 bases). This CDR3 is 17 amino acids long. Trimming pared 2 bases from V and 7 bases from J, leaving 21 bases between. CDR1 and CDR2 from the germline V gene are MNHEY and SMNVEV (reference sequence). CDR3: CASSLVGTAPPNQPQHF. DNA of the CDR3: TGTGCCAGCAGTTTAGTAGGGACGGCTCCTCCCAACCAGCCCCAGCATTTT.

V is TRBV6-1 and J is TRBJ1-1; D is perhaps TRBD1 (5 bases). Trimming took off 4 bases at V and 1 base at J, with 13 bases between the two ends. CDR1 MNHNS and CDR2 SASEGT come from the germline V gene. The CDR3 is 15 residues long. Written as DNA, the CDR3 is TGTGCCAGCAGTGGCTTTCAGGGCGGGAACACTGAAGCTTTCTTT. Residues: CASSGFQGGNTEAFF.

This clonotype was counted between two and nine times. The chain carries TRBV30 and TRBJ2-2, with D perhaps assigned TRBD1 or TRBD2 (5 bases each). The CDR3 spans 17 residues. CDR1 is GTSNPN and CDR2 is SVGIG in the germline V gene (reference sequence). With 4 bases removed from V and 2 bases from J, the gap between germline ends came to 20 bases. The CDR3 reads CAWTPLGVGFNTGELFF. CDR3 in DNA: TGTGCCTGGACCCCGTTGGGGGTAGGATTTAACACCGGGGAGCTGTTTTTT.